The 21 T cell receptor beta chains given below trace back to one sample, sequenced in a study of Graves' ophthalmopathy and Graves' hyperthyroidism (dated by TCRdb to the late 2010s). For sequencing, an Illumina HiSeq 2000 was employed. For repertoire sequencing, the TCR beta CDR3 regions were amplified from RNA transcripts. The first round of RT-PCR was done with HTBI primers and the Qiagen OneStep RT-PCR kit, and was followed by a second round of multiplex PCR, then size selection and purification. TCRdb trimmed the raw reads at Q25, called clones with MiXCR and kept productive beta chains. Each CDR3 protein appears once, grouped with its most common genes and DNA. This sample comprises under 400,000 distinct CDR3 sequences, 15% to 20% of them detected only once. Together, the top ten hold around 12% of the sample. Sequenced material: peripheral blood. All receptors derive from an adult man with Graves' ophthalmopathy.

This clonotype has at least ten counts. The rearrangement joins TRBV5-1 to TRBJ1-2; D remains ambiguous. The CDR3 totals 15 residues. With 1 base removed from V and 0 bases from J, the gap between germline ends came to 10 bases. Per germline, CDR1 SGHRS and CDR2 YFSETQ. CDR3 amino acids: CASSLRAVSNYGYTF. The CDR3, as DNA: TGCGCCAGCAGCTTGAGGGCAGTTTCTAACTATGGCTACACCTTC.

The chain uses TRBV30 and TRBJ2-7; D is perhaps TRBD1 (5 bases). Trimming pared 5 bases from V and 5 bases from J, leaving 10 bases between. Germline loops: CDR1 GTSNPN, CDR2 SVGIG (reference sequence). The CDR3 has 11 amino acids. CDR3 sequence reads: CAWEQGDEQYF. In nucleotides, the CDR3 is TGTGCCTGGGAGCAGGGCGACGAGCAGTACTTC.

Note on this clonotype: One end of the junction is discordant with germline, which a read error may explain. The gene calls are TRBV4-1 and TRBJ2-5; D is unresolved. The CDR3 contains 13 residues. Germline CDR1 reads MGHRA; CDR2 reads YSYEKL. The CDR3 DNA is TGCGCCAGGAGCCGACTCCTCCAAGAGACACAGTACTTC. It is translated as CARSRLLQETQYF.

This clonotype came up many times. This chain links TRBV29-1 with TRBJ2-7, with unresolved D. Trimming removed 2 bases from V and 3 bases from J, with 5 bases in between. The CDR3 covers 11 residues. The germline gives CDR1 SQVTM, CDR2 ANQGSEA. CDR3 sequence (DNA): TGCAGCGTTGAACAGGACTACGAGCAGTACTTC. The encoded protein is CSVEQDYEQYF.

This rearrangement joins TRBV6-5 to TRBJ1-6; D is undetermined. Per the germline V gene, CDR1 is MNHEY and CDR2 is SVGAGI. Trimming left V 2 bases short and J 5 bases short, with 13 bases between. The CDR3 has 16 residues. For the CDR3, the DNA is TGTGCCAGCAGTTACGCGCCCGCGGAAGATAATTCACCCCTCCACTTT. Translating it yields CASSYAPAEDNSPLHF.

This clonotype has ten or more counts. J is TRBJ2-2 and V is TRBV7-1, with TRBD2 as a possible D gene (8 bases). TRBV7-1 belongs to the ORF category, with a function that is uncertain. The CDR3 contains 20 residues. V gave up 3 bases and J gave up 5 bases, with 28 bases separating them. CDR3 protein: CASSSSPGGTELARTGELFF. DNA of the CDR3: TGTGCCAGCAGCTCGTCCCCGGGGGGGACAGAACTAGCTCGGACCGGGGAGCTGTTTTTT.

This clonotype has ten or more counts. The chain links TRBV19 to TRBJ2-5; D might be TRBD2 (6 bases). The CDR3 totals 14 residues. V was trimmed by 1 base and J by 2 bases, leaving 8 bases between them. The germline gives CDR1 LNHDA, CDR2 SQIVND (reference sequence). The CDR3: CASSIGSGQETQYF. For the CDR3, the DNA is TGTGCCAGTAGTATAGGTAGCGGACAAGAGACCCAGTACTTC.

This clonotype was seen many times. The V gene is TRBV2, the J gene TRBJ2-7; 8 nucleotides agree with TRBD1. Looked up from germline, CDR1 is SNHLY and CDR2 is FYNNEI. With V trimmed by 4 bases and J by 3 bases, 5 bases remained unmatched. This CDR3 has 14 amino acids. This chain's CDR3 is CASSGTGYLYEQYF. The CDR3, as DNA: TGTGCCAGCAGTGGGACAGGGTATCTCTACGAGCAGTACTTC.

This clonotype was observed many times. The rearrangement joins TRBV30 to TRBJ2-5; 8 nucleotides agree with TRBD2. The germline CDR1 and CDR2 sequences are GTSNPN and SVGIG (reference sequence). Trimming removed 3 bases from V and 4 bases from J; junction bases left unmatched: 10. The CDR3 consists of 15 residues. The CDR3 nucleotides are TGTGCCTGGAGCGGATATGTAGCGGGAACAGAGACCCAGTACTTC. As protein: CAWSGYVAGTETQYF.

At least ten counts were recorded for this clonotype. The CDR3 region has the DNA TGTGCCAGCAGTTTAGCGATCGCGGGAGTCAAAAACATTCAGTACTTC. It is translated as CASSLAIAGVKNIQYF. This chain links TRBV12-3 or TRBV12-4 with TRBJ2-4, with TRBD2 matching over 7 bases. Trimming at V came to 0 bases and at J to 3 bases, leaving 5 bases not matched to a gene. The CDR3 consists of 16 residues.

This clonotype was picked up many times. This sequence joins TRBV19 and TRBJ1-5; 7 bases are a match to TRBD1. CDR3 size: 14 residues. The trim removed 5 bases at V and 6 bases at J, leaving 7 bases unmatched. The germline V gene has CDR1 LNHDA and CDR2 SQIVND (reference sequence). The CDR3 spells CASSLRQGSQPQHF. In DNA, the CDR3 is TGTGCCAGTAGTCTCAGACAGGGCTCTCAGCCCCAGCATTTT.

This clonotype was found many times. The rearrangement joins TRBV6-1 to TRBJ2-7, with unresolved D. V gave up 6 bases and J gave up 7 bases, with 16 bases separating them. CDR1 MNHNS and CDR2 SASEGT come from the germline V gene. There are 13 residues in the CDR3. The CDR3 loop is CASSPPIGEEQYF. DNA for the CDR3: TGTGCCAGCAGCCCCCCAATTGGTGAGGAGCAGTACTTC.

This clonotype was observed many times. The V call is TRBV6-5, the J call TRBJ2-5; D is possibly TRBD1 or TRBD2 (5 bases each). V gave up 4 bases and J gave up 1 base, with 16 bases separating them. CDR1 is MNHEY, CDR2 SVGAGI, per germline. This CDR3 comprises 16 residues. The CDR3 sequence is CASSSPGRGSQETQYF. In DNA, the CDR3 is TGTGCCAGCAGTTCCCCGGGACGGGGTTCCCAAGAGACCCAGTACTTC.

This clonotype was seen more than once but under ten times. V usage is TRBV6-2 or TRBV6-3 and J usage is TRBJ2-7; D not certain. CDR1 and CDR2 from the germline V gene are MNHEY and SVGEGT. This CDR3 has 14 residues. V was shortened by 4 bases and J by 6 bases, with 16 bases between the two germline ends. As DNA, the CDR3 is TGTGCCAGCAGTTTATTAGACCCGTTCGGCGAGCAGTACTTC. It specifies CASSLLDPFGEQYF.

In its sample, this clonotype was seen many times. The J gene is TRBJ2-7, the V gene TRBV6-2 or TRBV6-3; D is unclear. Germline CDR1 is MNHEY and CDR2 is SVGEGT. V was shortened by 2 bases and J by 2 bases, with 7 bases between the two germline ends. This CDR3 region has 13 residues. CDR3 amino acids: CASSYAPPYEQYF. The DNA of the CDR3 is TGTGCCAGCAGTTACGCTCCCCCCTACGAGCAGTACTTC.

This clonotype appeared many times. V usage is TRBV12-3 or TRBV12-4 and J usage is TRBJ1-5; D is possibly TRBD1 (6 bases). The CDR3 is made up of 15 amino acids. V lost 10 bases to trimming and J lost 2 bases, with 18 bases between them. The CDR3 here is CATTEDNRGNQPQHF. The DNA of the CDR3 is TGTGCCACCACCGAGGATAACAGGGGCAATCAGCCCCAGCATTTT.

This clonotype was seen repeatedly, ten times or more. Possible read error: a much larger clone is one base away. The chain recombines TRBV28 with TRBJ2-2, with a tentative D call TRBD1 (6 bases). Germline V CDR1 and CDR2: MDHEN, SYDVKM. The CDR3 consists of 15 residues. V lost 6 bases, J lost 0 bases, and 11 bases lay in between. In DNA, the CDR3 is TGTGCCAGCAGCAGGGACAACGCGAACACCGGGGAGCTGTTTTTT. Translated: CASSRDNANTGELFF.

This clonotype was detected ten times or more. V usage is TRBV20-1 and J usage is TRBJ2-5, with 9 positions matching TRBD2. V dropped 0 bases and J dropped 5; count of bases not matched to a gene: 13. The CDR3 loop spans 17 amino acids. The germline V gene encodes CDR1 DFQATT and CDR2 SNEGSKA (reference sequence). The CDR3 sequence is CSARETTGGGAQETQYF. The CDR3, as DNA: TGCAGTGCTAGAGAGACGACTGGCGGGGGGGCCCAGGAGACCCAGTACTTC.

This clonotype showed up many times. The V call is TRBV28, the J call TRBJ2-5, with 8 bases fitting TRBD1. Germline V CDR1 and CDR2: MDHEN, SYDVKM. Trimming took 5 bases from V and 5 from J; bases not matched to a gene: 7. The CDR3 consists of 14 residues. The CDR3: CASSGDRYRETQYF. Written as DNA, the CDR3 is TGTGCCAGCAGTGGGGACAGGTATCGCGAGACCCAGTACTTC. Based on the CDR3 plus reference TRBV28 and TRBJ2-5, the full variable domain is DVKVTQSSRYLVKRTGEKVFLECVQDMDHENMFWYRQDPGLGLRLIYFSYDVKMKEKGDIPEGYSVSREKKERFSLILESASTNQTSMYLCASSGDRYRETQYFGPGTRLLVL.

This clonotype was seen many times. The gene calls are TRBV18 and TRBJ1-5; 7 bases agree with TRBD1. The CDR3 contains 13 residues. V trimming: 8 bases; J trimming: 4 bases; junction bases outside the gene matches: 5. The germline gives CDR1 KGHSH, CDR2 LQKENI. CDR3 sequence: CASSPGGNQPQHF. The CDR3 DNA is TGTGCCAGCAGCCCAGGGGGTAATCAGCCCCAGCATTTT.

In this sample, this clonotype turned up many times. This chain uses TRBV6-1 with TRBJ2-5, with D perhaps TRBD1 or TRBD2 (5 bases each). There are 15 residues in the CDR3. The germline V and J ends were trimmed by 1 base and 1 base, with 10 bases remaining between them. Germline CDR1 MNHNS, CDR2 SASEGT. For the CDR3, the DNA is TGTGCCAGCAGTGAAGTTAGGGACCCCCAAGAGACCCAGTACTTC. This codes for CASSEVRDPQETQYF.